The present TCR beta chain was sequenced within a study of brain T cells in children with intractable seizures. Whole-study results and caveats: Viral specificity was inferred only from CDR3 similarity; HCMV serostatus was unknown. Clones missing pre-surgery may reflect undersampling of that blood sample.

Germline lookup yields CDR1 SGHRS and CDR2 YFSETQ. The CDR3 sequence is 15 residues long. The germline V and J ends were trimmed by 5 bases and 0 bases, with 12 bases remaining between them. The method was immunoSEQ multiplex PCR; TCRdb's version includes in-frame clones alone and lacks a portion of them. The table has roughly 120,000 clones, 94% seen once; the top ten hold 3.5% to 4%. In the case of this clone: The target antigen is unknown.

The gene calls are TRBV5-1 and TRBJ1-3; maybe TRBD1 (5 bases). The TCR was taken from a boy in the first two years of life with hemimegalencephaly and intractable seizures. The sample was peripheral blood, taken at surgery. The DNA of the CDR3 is TGCGCCAGCAGTCCGGGACCCAACTCTGGAAACACCATATATTTT. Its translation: CASSPGPNSGNTIYF.